The rows below give T cell receptor beta chains drawn from one sample of a study of T cells in Graves' hyperthyroidism and ophthalmopathy. TCRdb ran MiXCR on the multiplex PCR reads and lists one entry per CDR3 protein. The sample gives some 510,000 distinct CDR3 sequences, under 25% of which show up once; around 27% is in the top ten. The sequencing input was blood. The receptors stem from a young man with Graves' hyperthyroidism. CDR3s include the opening cysteine and the closing phenylalanine or tryptophan. Each record gives: clone size, J gene, D gene, V gene, CDR3 DNA, CDR3 protein. The D gene is left open where the match is weak. The size of a clone is reported for some rows only, either as once, few or many, or as a class for expanded clones.

many TRBJ2-7 - TRBV4-1 TGCGCCAGCAGCCAGGAAATGCAGGGTCTCGAGCAGTACTTC CASSQEMQGLEQYF
- TRBJ2-5 - TRBV28 TGTGCCAGCAGTTTAACAGGGCTACGTGTAGAGACCCAGTACTTC CASSLTGLRVETQYF
- TRBJ1-5 - TRBV6-2/TRBV6-3 TGTGCCAGCAGTTACCGCGCGGGCCGCAATCAGCCCCAGCATTTT CASSYRAGRNQPQHF
many TRBJ2-7 - TRBV13 TGTGCCAGCAGCCCCCTGACCGGACGGGAGCAGTACTTC CASSPLTGREQYF
many TRBJ2-5 - TRBV12-3/TRBV12-4 TGTGCCAGCAGTTTGGACGGGATGGGGGAGACCCAGTACTTC CASSLDGMGETQYF
few TRBJ1-1 TRBD1 TRBV11-1 TGTGCCAGCAGCCTAAAACGGGGGGAGGACAGGGCGAACACTGAAGCTTTCTTT CASSLKRGEDRANTEAFF
few TRBJ1-5 - TRBV12-3/TRBV12-4 TGTGCCAGCAGTCTCGTTGAGGGCGACAATCAGCCCCAGCATTTT CASSLVEGDNQPQHF
few TRBJ2-7 TRBD2 TRBV9 TGTGCCAGCAGTCGAAACCCACTAGCGGGGGGATCCTACGAGCAGTACTTC CASSRNPLAGGSYEQYF
- TRBJ2-1 TRBD1 TRBV30 TGTGCCTGGAGTGTAGGGGGCGTTGGGCAGTTCTTC CAWSVGGVGQFF
many TRBJ1-1 - TRBV12-3/TRBV12-4 TGTGCCAGCAGCAGGACAGACCACACTGAAGCTTTCTTT CASSRTDHTEAFF
many TRBJ1-2 - TRBV2 TGTGCCAGCATCCGGGGGAAAATGGGCTATGGCTACACCTTC CASIRGKMGYGYTF
- TRBJ2-7 - TRBV28 TGTGCCAGCAGTTTATCCCCCTGGACGTCCTACGAGCAGTACTTC CASSLSPWTSYEQYF
many TRBJ2-7 - TRBV28 TGTGCCAGCAGTCCGCACCGGGACATCGCCTACGAGCAGTACTTC CASSPHRDIAYEQYF